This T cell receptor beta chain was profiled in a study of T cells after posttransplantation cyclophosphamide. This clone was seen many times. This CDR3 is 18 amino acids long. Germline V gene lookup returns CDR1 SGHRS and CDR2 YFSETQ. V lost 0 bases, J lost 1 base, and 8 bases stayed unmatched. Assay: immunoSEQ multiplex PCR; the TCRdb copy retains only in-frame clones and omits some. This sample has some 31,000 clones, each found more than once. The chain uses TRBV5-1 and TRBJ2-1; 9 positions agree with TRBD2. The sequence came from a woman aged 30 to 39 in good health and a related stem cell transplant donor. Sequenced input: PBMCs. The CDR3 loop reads CASSLAVLAGKSYNEQFF. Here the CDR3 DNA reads TGCGCCAGCAGCTTGGCCGTCCTAGCGGGGAAGTCCTACAATGAGCAGTTCTTC.